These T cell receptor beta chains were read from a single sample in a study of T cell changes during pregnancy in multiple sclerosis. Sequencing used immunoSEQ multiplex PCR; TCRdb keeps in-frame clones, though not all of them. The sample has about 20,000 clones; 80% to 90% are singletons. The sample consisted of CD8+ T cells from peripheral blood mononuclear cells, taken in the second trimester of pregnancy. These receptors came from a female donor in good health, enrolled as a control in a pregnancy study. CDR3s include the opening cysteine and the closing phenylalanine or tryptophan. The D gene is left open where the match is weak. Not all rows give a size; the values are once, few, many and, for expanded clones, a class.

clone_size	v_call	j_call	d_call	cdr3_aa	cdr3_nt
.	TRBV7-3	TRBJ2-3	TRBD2	CASSLGGLGTDTQYF	TGTGCCAGCAGCTTAGGGGGACTAGGCACAGATACGCAGTATTTT
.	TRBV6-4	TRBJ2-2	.	CASSGGSSGTGELFF	TGTGCCAGCAGTGGCGGGTCCTCCGGTACCGGGGAGCTGTTTTTT
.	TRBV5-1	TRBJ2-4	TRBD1	CASSLEGGENIQYF	TGCGCCAGCAGCTTGGAAGGGGGCGAAAACATTCAGTACTTC
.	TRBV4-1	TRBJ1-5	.	CASSQRQAEQPQHF	TGCGCCAGCAGCCAAAGACAGGCAGAACAGCCCCAGCATTTT
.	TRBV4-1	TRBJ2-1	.	CASSHLMTAYNEQFF	TGCGCCAGCAGCCACCTAATGACAGCCTACAATGAGCAGTTCTTC
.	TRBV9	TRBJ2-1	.	CASSVGGDPYNEQFF	TGTGCCAGCAGCGTAGGCGGAGACCCCTACAATGAGCAGTTCTTC
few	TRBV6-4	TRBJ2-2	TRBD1	CASSELGGSGELFF	TGTGCCAGCAGTGAATTAGGGGGCTCCGGGGAGCTGTTTTTT
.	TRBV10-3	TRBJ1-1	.	CAISERGWGENTEAFF	TGTGCCATCAGTGAGCGGGGTTGGGGAGAAAACACTGAAGCTTTCTTT
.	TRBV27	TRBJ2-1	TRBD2	CASRLAGYNEQFF	TGTGCCAGCAGACTAGCGGGATACAATGAGCAGTTCTTC
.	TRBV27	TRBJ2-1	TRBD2	CARPQRPIAGDYNEQFF	TGTGCCAGGCCTCAACGTCCCATAGCGGGAGACTACAATGAGCAGTTCTTC
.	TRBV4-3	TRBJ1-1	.	CASSQDISWEAFF	TGCGCCAGCAGCCAAGATATTAGCTGGGAGGCTTTCTTT
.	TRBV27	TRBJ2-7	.	CASSRFGPRPYEQYF	TGTGCCAGCAGTAGGTTTGGGCCGAGACCCTACGAGCAGTACTTC
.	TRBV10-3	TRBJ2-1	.	CAIEGLNNEQFF	TGTGCCATCGAGGGACTTAACAATGAGCAGTTCTTC
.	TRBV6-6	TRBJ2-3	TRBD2	CASSYGAGVTDTQYF	TGTGCCAGCAGTTACGGGGCGGGAGTCACAGATACGCAGTATTTT
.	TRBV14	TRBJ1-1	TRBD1	CASSYGGQGEAFF	TGTGCCAGCAGCTATGGGGGACAGGGGGAAGCTTTCTTT
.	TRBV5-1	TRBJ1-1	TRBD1	CASSLTGGFTEAFF	TGCGCCAGCAGCTTGACAGGGGGCTTCACTGAAGCTTTCTTT
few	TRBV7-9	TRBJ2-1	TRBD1	CASSPWGQSYNEQFF	TGTGCCAGCAGCCCCTGGGGACAGTCGTACAATGAGCAGTTCTTC
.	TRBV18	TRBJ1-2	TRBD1	CASSPPDRGDYGYTF	TGTGCCAGCTCACCCCCGGACAGGGGAGACTATGGCTACACCTTC
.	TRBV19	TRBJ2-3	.	CASSPDQTSPTDTQYF	TGTGCCAGTAGTCCCGATCAGACTAGTCCAACAGATACGCAGTATTTT
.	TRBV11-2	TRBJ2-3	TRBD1	CASSLGQGTDTQYF	TGTGCCAGCAGCTTGGGACAGGGGACAGATACGCAGTATTTT
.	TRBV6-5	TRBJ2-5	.	CASSYSRPRGGETQYF	TGTGCCAGCAGTTACTCGAGACCCAGGGGTGGGGAGACCCAGTACTTC
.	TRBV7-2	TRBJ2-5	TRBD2	CASSFPRAGREGEETQYF	TGTGCCAGCAGCTTCCCGCGGGCGGGACGGGAGGGTGAAGAGACCCAGTACTTC
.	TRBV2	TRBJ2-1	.	CASSVSLAWYNEQFF	TGTGCCAGCAGTGTTTCCCTAGCGTGGTACAATGAGCAGTTCTTC
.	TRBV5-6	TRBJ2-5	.	CASSLVRQETQYF	TGTGCCAGCAGCTTGGTGCGACAAGAGACCCAGTACTTC
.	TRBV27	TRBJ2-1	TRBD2	CASSPHGLAGVHEQFF	TGTGCCAGCAGTCCCCACGGACTAGCGGGAGTTCATGAGCAGTTCTTC
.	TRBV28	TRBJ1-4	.	CASSGGKEKLFF	TGTGCCAGCAGTGGGGGGAAAGAAAAACTGTTTTTT
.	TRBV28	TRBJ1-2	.	CASSMTTGGYTF	TGTGCCAGCAGTATGACGACAGGAGGCTACACCTTC
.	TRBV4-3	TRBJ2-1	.	CASSQDWAGKGYNEQFF	TGCGCCAGCAGCCAAGATTGGGCAGGGAAGGGCTACAATGAGCAGTTCTTC
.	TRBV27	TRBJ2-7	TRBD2	CASTPSGGGAYEQYF	TGTGCCAGCACCCCATCGGGAGGGGGGGCCTACGAGCAGTACTTC
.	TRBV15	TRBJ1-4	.	CATRPGGQSNEKLFF	TGTGCCACTCGGCCGGGAGGACAGTCTAATGAAAAACTGTTTTTT
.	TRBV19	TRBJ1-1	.	CASSGQLYTEAFF	TGTGCCAGTAGTGGGCAGCTCTATACTGAAGCTTTCTTT
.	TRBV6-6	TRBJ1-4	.	CASTIGQGNEKLFF	TGTGCCAGCACAATCGGCCAGGGCAATGAAAAACTGTTTTTT
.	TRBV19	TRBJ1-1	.	CASDPGDTEAFF	TGTGCCAGCGACCCAGGGGACACTGAAGCTTTCTTT
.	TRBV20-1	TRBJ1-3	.	CSARRVDTIYF	TGCAGTGCTAGACGGGTGGACACCATATATTTT
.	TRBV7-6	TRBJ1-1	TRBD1	CASSLGTGEEAFF	TGTGCCAGCAGCTTGGGGACAGGGGAAGAAGCTTTCTTT
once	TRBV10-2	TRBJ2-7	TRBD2	CASSGLALGEQYF	TGCGCCAGCAGTGGACTAGCCTTAGGCGAGCAGTACTTC
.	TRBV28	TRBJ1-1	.	CASSLIQGGETEAFF	TGTGCCAGCAGTTTAATCCAGGGCGGCGAGACTGAAGCTTTCTTT
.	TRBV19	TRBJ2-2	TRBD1	CASSLQGALAGELFF	TGTGCCAGTAGTTTACAGGGGGCCCTCGCCGGGGAGCTGTTTTTT
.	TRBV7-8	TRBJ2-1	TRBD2	CASSASTSGRNNEQFF	TGTGCCAGCAGCGCTTCAACTAGCGGGAGGAACAATGAGCAGTTCTTC
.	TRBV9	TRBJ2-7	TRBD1	CASSVGQGATYEQYF	TGTGCCAGCAGCGTAGGACAGGGGGCGACCTACGAGCAGTACTTC
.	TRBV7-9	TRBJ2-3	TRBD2	CASSPSGREADTQYF	TGTGCCAGCAGCCCAAGCGGGAGGGAGGCAGATACGCAGTATTTT
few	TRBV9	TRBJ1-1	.	CASSVGGSTEAFF	TGTGCCAGCAGCGTGGGAGGGAGCACTGAAGCTTTCTTT
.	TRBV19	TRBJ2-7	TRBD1	CATRDRHSYEQYF	TGTGCCACCCGGGACAGGCACTCCTACGAGCAGTACTTC
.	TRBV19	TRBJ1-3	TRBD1	CASRDSFGNTIYF	TGTGCCTCACGGGACAGCTTCGGAAACACCATATATTTT
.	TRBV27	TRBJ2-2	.	CASSLGRSGELFF	TGTGCCAGCAGTTTAGGGAGATCCGGGGAGCTGTTTTTT
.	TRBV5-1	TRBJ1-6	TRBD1	CASSLGQGDSPLHF	TGCGCCAGCAGCTTGGGACAGGGCGATTCACCCCTCCACTTT